Listed below are T cell receptor beta chains from one sample, sequenced in a study of identical twins. TCRdb reanalysed the 5' RACE reads using MiXCR and keeps one entry per CDR3 protein. The sample includes 250,000 or so distinct CDR3 sequences, approximately 8.3% of them seen just once. These same data were also listed under a study on yellow fever vaccine responses in identical twins.

Input material: CD8+ T cells sorted from blood. The receptors here all came from a woman aged 18 to 35 in good health. CDR3s leave out the opening cysteine and the closing phenylalanine or tryptophan. A D gene is named only where the DNA matches it firmly. Part of the rows lack a size; the others show once, few, many or a class for expanded clones.

D	J	V	size	CDR3
-	TRBJ2-7	TRBV2	few	ASSEFAGTYEQY
-	TRBJ2-7	TRBV6-5	-	ASSYSDFYEQY
TRBD2	TRBJ2-1	TRBV27	-	ASSLTSGGLITYEQF
-	TRBJ2-3	TRBV9	-	ASSVESPTDTQY
-	TRBJ2-7	TRBV10-3	-	AIGRDRAYEQY
TRBD2	TRBJ2-3	TRBV5-1	few	ASRDPSGSPTDTQY
TRBD2	TRBJ2-1	TRBV15	once	ATRSGRYNEQF
-	TRBJ1-4	TRBV7-9	many	ASSLWDSRDEKLF
-	TRBJ2-7	TRBV12-3/TRBV12-4	few	ASSPEVGPYEQY
-	TRBJ2-1	TRBV5-1	few	ASRASPHEQF
-	TRBJ2-2	TRBV6-1	-	ASSGDGSNTGELF
-	TRBJ2-1	TRBV4-3	-	ASSQDVRGEYNEQF
TRBD2	TRBJ2-1	TRBV4-3	many	ASSQDAAGESGEQF
TRBD2	TRBJ2-1	TRBV28	many	ATEDLFLSGFNNEQF
TRBD2	TRBJ2-7	TRBV27	-	ASSFHGTSGFYEQY
-	TRBJ2-3	TRBV18	few	ASSPPFDTDTQY
TRBD2	TRBJ2-5	TRBV28	many	ASISDSSASGAQETQY
TRBD1	TRBJ2-1	TRBV27	few	ASSLGQGATNEQF
TRBD1	TRBJ2-5	TRBV20-1	-	SDTRQGMETQY
TRBD1	TRBJ1-4	TRBV5-1	many	ASSLHRGEKLF
-	TRBJ1-2	TRBV12-3/TRBV12-4	few	ASRDTGIYGYT
-	TRBJ2-7	TRBV12-3/TRBV12-4	-	ASRPNRTPQY